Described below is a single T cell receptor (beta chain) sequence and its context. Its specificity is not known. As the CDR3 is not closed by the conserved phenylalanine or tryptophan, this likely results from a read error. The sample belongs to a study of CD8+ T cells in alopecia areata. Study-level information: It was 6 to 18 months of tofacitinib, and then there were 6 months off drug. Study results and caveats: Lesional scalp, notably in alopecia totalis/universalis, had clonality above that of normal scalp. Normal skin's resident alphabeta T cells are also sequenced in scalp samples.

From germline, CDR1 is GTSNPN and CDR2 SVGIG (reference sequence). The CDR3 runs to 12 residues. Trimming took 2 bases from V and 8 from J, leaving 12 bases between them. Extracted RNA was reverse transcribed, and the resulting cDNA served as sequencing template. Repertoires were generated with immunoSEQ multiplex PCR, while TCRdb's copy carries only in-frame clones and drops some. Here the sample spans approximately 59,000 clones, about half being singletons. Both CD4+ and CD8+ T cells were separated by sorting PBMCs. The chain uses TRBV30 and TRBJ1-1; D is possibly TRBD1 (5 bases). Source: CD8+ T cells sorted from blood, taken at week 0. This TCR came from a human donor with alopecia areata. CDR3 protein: CAWSPGQGEAFL. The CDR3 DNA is TGTGCCTGGAGTCCGGGGCAGGGAGAAGCTTTCCTT.